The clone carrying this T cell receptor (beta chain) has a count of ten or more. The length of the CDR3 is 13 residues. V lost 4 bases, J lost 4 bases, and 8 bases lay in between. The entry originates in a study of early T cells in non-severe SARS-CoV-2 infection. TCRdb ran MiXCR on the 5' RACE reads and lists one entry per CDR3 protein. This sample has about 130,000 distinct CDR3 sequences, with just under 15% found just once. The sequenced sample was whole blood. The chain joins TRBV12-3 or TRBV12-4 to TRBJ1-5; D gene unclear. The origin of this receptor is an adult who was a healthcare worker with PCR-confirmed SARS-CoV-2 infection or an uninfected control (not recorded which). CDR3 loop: CASSSASNQPQHF. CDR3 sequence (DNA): TGTGCCAGCAGTTCAGCCTCGAATCAGCCCCAGCATTTT.